This T cell receptor beta chain came from a study of T cell responses to AZD1222 COVID-19 vaccine. Assay: immunoSEQ multiplex PCR; the TCRdb copy retains only in-frame clones and omits some. Of a few hundred thousand clones listed, 85% to 95% were seen once; the top ten hold less than 0.6%. Trimming left V 5 bases short and J 3 bases short, with 10 bases between. The CDR3 consists of 13 residues. Germline values: CDR1 LNHNV, CDR2 YYDKDF (reference sequence). This clonotype originated in an adult in good health. The chain recombines TRBV15 with TRBJ1-1; weak D call: TRBD1 (6 bases). The source material was peripheral blood, sampled on day 0 of AZD1222 vaccination. This CDR3 is CATSLDRYTEAFF. The CDR3 nucleotides are TGTGCCACCAGCTTAGACAGGTACACTGAAGCTTTCTTT.